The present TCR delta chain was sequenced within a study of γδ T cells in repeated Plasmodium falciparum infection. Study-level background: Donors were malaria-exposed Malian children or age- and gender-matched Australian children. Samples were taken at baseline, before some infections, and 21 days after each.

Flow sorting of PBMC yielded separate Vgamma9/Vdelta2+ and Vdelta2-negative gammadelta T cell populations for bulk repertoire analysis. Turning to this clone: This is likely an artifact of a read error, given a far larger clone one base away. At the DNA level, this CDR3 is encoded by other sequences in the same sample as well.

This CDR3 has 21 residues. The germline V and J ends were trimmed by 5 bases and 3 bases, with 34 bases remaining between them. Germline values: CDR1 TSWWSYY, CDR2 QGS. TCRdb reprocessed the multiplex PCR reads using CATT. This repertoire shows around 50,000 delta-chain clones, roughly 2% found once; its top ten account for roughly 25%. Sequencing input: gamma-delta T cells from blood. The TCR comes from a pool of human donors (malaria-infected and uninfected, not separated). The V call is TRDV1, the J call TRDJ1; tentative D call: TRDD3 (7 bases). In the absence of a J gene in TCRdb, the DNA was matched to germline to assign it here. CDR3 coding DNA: TGTGCTCTTGGGCTTCCTTTCCGAGCAAGAGGGATACCGAAGAGGTCCGATAAACTCATCTTT. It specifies CALGLPFRARGIPKRSDKLIF.